A single sample is the source of the 26 T cell receptor beta chains below, sequenced in a study of blood T cell repertoires in COVID-19. The method was immunoSEQ multiplex PCR; TCRdb's version includes in-frame clones alone and lacks a portion of them. The sample contains some 88,000 clones, around 86% of which appear only once. The specimen sequenced was peripheral blood. The receptors come from a man in his 60s with acute or convalescent COVID-19.

The chain has TRBV6-6 and TRBJ1-1; a possible D gene is TRBD1 (6 bases). The germline V and J ends were trimmed by 5 bases and 7 bases, with 11 bases remaining between them. This CDR3 has 12 amino acids. CDR1 and CDR2 from the germline V gene are MNHNY and SVGAGI (reference sequence). The CDR3 region has the DNA TGTGCCAGCAGTACTCAGGGGCTTGAAGCTTTCTTT. Protein sequence: CASSTQGLEAFF.

This chain links TRBV15 with TRBJ2-4; maybe TRBD1 (6 bases). The CDR3 totals 15 residues. V was clipped by 0 bases and J by 9 bases, with 15 bases between them. Looked up from germline, CDR1 is LNHNV and CDR2 is YYDKDF (reference sequence). Here the CDR3 DNA reads TGTGCCACCAGCAGAGAGGGGCAGGGGCGAGGCATTCAGTACTTC. The encoded protein is CATSREGQGRGIQYF.

The chain carries TRBV5-4 and TRBJ1-5; TRBD1 matches 10 bases. Germline V gene lookup returns CDR1 SGHNT and CDR2 YYREEE (reference sequence). V trimming: 4 bases; J trimming: 7 bases; junction bases outside the gene matches: 8. This CDR3 has 15 residues. CDR3 loop: CASSPGTGDLQPQHF. DNA for the CDR3: TGTGCCAGCAGCCCTGGGACAGGGGATTTGCAGCCCCAGCATTTT.

This clone appeared once. The chain has TRBV6-5 and TRBJ2-7; 9 nucleotides agree with TRBD1. The CDR3 is 14 amino acids. J lost 7 bases, V lost 8 bases, and 12 bases had no gene match. Per the germline V gene, CDR1 is MNHEY and CDR2 is SVGAGI. CDR3 sequence reads: CASRPGQGGSEQYF. Written as DNA, the CDR3 is TGTGCCAGCCGACCGGGACAGGGTGGGTCGGAGCAGTACTTC.

This clone was detected only once. This sequence joins TRBV10-2 and TRBJ2-6; 7 bases line up with TRBD1. J gave up 4 bases and V 6 bases, and 12 bases lay outside the gene matches. Looked up from germline, CDR1 is WSHSY and CDR2 is SAAADI. The CDR3 spans 17 residues. CDR3 loop: CASRDTGVSGGANVLTF. CDR3 bases: TGCGCCAGCAGGGATACAGGGGTTTCGGGGGGGGCCAACGTCCTGACTTTC.

As DNA, the CDR3 is TGCGCCAGCAGCCAAGATCGCCTAGCGGGAGGGAATGAGCAGTTCTTC. This encodes CASSQDRLAGGNEQFF. This chain connects TRBV4-1 to TRBJ2-1; 12 bases map to TRBD2. The germline gives CDR1 MGHRA, CDR2 YSYEKL. The CDR3 sequence is 16 residues long. V was clipped by 0 bases and J by 7 bases; unmatched bases: 4.

The V and J genes are TRBV7-7 and TRBJ2-3; TRBD2 matches at 9 bases. The trim removed 3 bases at V and 2 bases at J, leaving 12 bases unmatched. CDR3 length: 18 residues. The V gene's germline CDR1 is SSHAT and CDR2 FNYEAQ (reference sequence). DNA of the CDR3: TGTGCCAGCAGCTTGCATCCTCGGACTAGCGTAATCACAGATACGCAGTATTTT. Translation gives CASSLHPRTSVITDTQYF.

J is TRBJ1-2 and V is TRBV6-1; D call uncertain. The CDR3 loop spans 12 amino acids. The germline V and J ends were trimmed by 3 bases and 4 bases, with 6 bases remaining between them. CDR1 is MNHNS, CDR2 SASEGT, per germline. CDR3: CASSERIYGYTF. DNA of the CDR3: TGTGCCAGCAGTGAGAGAATCTATGGCTACACCTTC.

The CDR3 coding sequence is TGTGCCAGTAGTAAGACAGAATTCTACGAGCAGTACTTC. Protein sequence: CASSKTEFYEQYF. V and J are TRBV19 and TRBJ2-7, with D possibly TRBD1 on 5 matching bases. Trimming removed 4 bases at V and 3 bases at J, with 10 bases between. CDR3 length equals 13 residues. From germline, CDR1 is LNHDA and CDR2 SQIVND (reference sequence).

V is TRBV10-3 and J is TRBJ1-1, with 8 positions matching TRBD1. CDR1 is ENHRY, CDR2 SYGVKD, per germline. This CDR3 is 14 amino acids long. The V and J ends lost 6 bases and 1 base, in that order; junction bases with no gene match: 4. CDR3 in amino acids: CAIRGTGSNTEAFF. For the CDR3, the DNA is TGTGCCATCAGGGGGACAGGTTCGAACACTGAAGCTTTCTTT.

This sequence joins TRBV4-1 and TRBJ2-6; 9 bases map to TRBD2. CDR1 is MGHRA, CDR2 YSYEKL, per germline. V was pared by 2 bases and J by 0 bases, with 8 bases of the junction left unmatched. The CDR3 is 19 residues long. CDR3 sequence (DNA): TGCGCCAGCAGCCAAATAAAAACTAGCGGGTTCTCTGGGGCCAACGTCCTGACTTTC. As protein: CASSQIKTSGFSGANVLTF.

This chain links TRBV29-1 with TRBJ2-1; D ambiguous. CDR1 is SQVTM, CDR2 ANQGSEA, per germline. The ends were cut back, 5 bases at V and 10 bases at J, with 15 bases in the middle. This CDR3 has 12 amino acids. CDR3 residues: CSVRQVSAEQFF. In DNA, the CDR3 is TGCAGCGTTCGGCAGGTCAGTGCGGAGCAGTTCTTC.

The chain employs TRBV5-1 and TRBJ2-7, with D maybe TRBD2 (6 bases). V gave up 4 bases and J gave up 3 bases, with 17 bases separating them. The germline CDR1 and CDR2 sequences are SGHRS and YFSETQ. This CDR3 has 15 amino acids. Here the CDR3 reads CASSRWTRDYYEQYF. CDR3 nucleotide sequence: TGCGCCAGCAGCCGCTGGACGCGGGATTACTACGAGCAGTACTTC.

The rearrangement links TRBV10-2 to TRBJ2-7; TRBD1 agrees at 8 bases. This CDR3 spans 13 amino acids. In germline, CDR1 is WSHSY, CDR2 SAAADI. With 6 bases clipped from V and 2 bases from J, the junction kept 3 bases outside the gene matches. The CDR3: CASSSGGPYEQYF. CDR3 sequence (DNA): TGCGCCAGCAGCTCAGGGGGCCCCTACGAGCAGTACTTC.

The chain uses TRBV29-1 and TRBJ1-5; weak D call: TRBD1 (5 bases). Germline V gene lookup returns CDR1 SQVTM and CDR2 ANQGSEA. This CDR3 has 12 amino acids. V was clipped by 6 bases and J by 9 bases, with 15 bases between them. The CDR3, as DNA: TGCAGCGTGGGCCAGGGCCAAGGGCCCCAGCATTTT. It yields the protein CSVGQGQGPQHF.

The chain uses TRBV9 and TRBJ2-5; TRBD2 matches at 10 bases. V shed 3 bases and J 1 base; nucleotides not matched to a gene: 3. Germline CDR1 reads SGDLS; CDR2 reads YYNGEE. The CDR3 length is 15 residues. The CDR3 coding sequence is TGTGCCAGCAGCGCTAGCGGGGGAGCCCAAGAGACCCAGTACTTC. Translated: CASSASGGAQETQYF.

The V and J genes are TRBV7-9 and TRBJ1-1, with D possibly being TRBD1 (5 bases). V was trimmed by 5 bases and J by 9 bases, leaving 16 bases between them. The CDR3 sequence is 13 residues long. From germline, CDR1 is SEHNR and CDR2 FQNEAQ (reference sequence). CDR3 sequence reads: CASSALRGDQAFF. The CDR3 coding sequence is TGTGCCAGCAGCGCTCTCCGGGGGGATCAAGCTTTCTTT.

The chain joins TRBV19 to TRBJ2-7; TRBD1 matches at 7 bases. Germline CDR1 reads LNHDA; CDR2 reads SQIVND (reference sequence). The CDR3 spans 14 residues. After removal of 5 bases from V and 5 bases from J, the junction contained 9 bases not matched to a gene. For the CDR3, the DNA is TGTGCCAGTAGTCATGACAGGGACCGACACGAGCAGTACTTC. This translates into CASSHDRDRHEQYF.

The chain recombines TRBV3-1 (or the pseudogene TRBV3-2) with TRBJ1-4; no clear D gene. V dropped 6 bases and J dropped 4 bases, with 15 bases sitting between them. CDR1 is LGHDT, CDR2 YNNKEL, per germline (reference sequence). The CDR3 loop spans 15 amino acids. For the CDR3, the DNA is TGTGCCAGCAGACAGTTTATAGGAAATAATGAAAAACTGTTTTTT. Encoded protein: CASRQFIGNNEKLFF.

This clone was counted only a few times. The chain uses TRBV12-2 and TRBJ1-2; the D call of TRBD1 is as the table states it, not checked on the DNA. TRBV12-2 is a recognized pseudogene. The length of the CDR3 is 13 residues. CDR3 protein: CASRLYRGQGYTF. The DNA of the CDR3 is TGTGCAAGTCGCTTATACAGGGGGCAGGGCTACACCTTC.

The V call is TRBV30, the J call TRBJ1-2; 7 nucleotides match TRBD1. Germline V gene data show CDR1 as GTSNPN and CDR2 as SVGIG (reference sequence). The length of the CDR3 is 13 residues. Trimming took 7 bases from V and 4 from J; bases not matched to a gene: 9. This CDR3 reads CASPPTGTYGYTF. CDR3 sequence (DNA): TGTGCCTCCCCCCCGACAGGGACCTATGGCTACACCTTC.

The V call is TRBV5-1, the J call TRBJ1-1, with D tentatively TRBD1 (6 bases). The V and J ends lost 1 base and 3 bases respectively, with 16 bases between them. Germline lookup yields CDR1 SGHRS and CDR2 YFSETQ. The CDR3 runs 16 residues. The CDR3 protein is CASSLRKGGKDTEAFF. The CDR3 DNA is TGCGCCAGCAGCTTGAGAAAGGGGGGGAAGGACACTGAAGCTTTCTTT.

The V call is TRBV6-2 or TRBV6-3, the J call TRBJ2-1; 11 bases are a match to TRBD2. V lost 5 bases and J lost 4; bases outside the gene matches: 7. Germline V CDR1 and CDR2: MNHEY, SVGEGT. The CDR3 length is 16 residues. CDR3 coding DNA: TGTGCCAGCAGTCGTCTAGCGGGGGGCAATTACAATGAGCAGTTCTTC. Its protein is CASSRLAGGNYNEQFF.

The chain carries TRBV11-2 and TRBJ1-1; no firm D call. V gave up 5 bases and J gave up 0 bases, with 7 bases separating them. The germline CDR1 and CDR2 sequences are SGHAT and FQNNGV. This CDR3 comprises 13 residues. The CDR3: CASSLPVNTEAFF. DNA for the CDR3: TGTGCCAGCAGCCTGCCGGTGAACACTGAAGCTTTCTTT.

The rearrangement joins TRBV5-1 to TRBJ2-3; 7 bases are shared with TRBD2. Per germline, CDR1 SGHRS and CDR2 YFSETQ. V gave up 2 bases and J gave up 4 bases; unmatched junction bases: 13. CDR3 length: 17 amino acids. The DNA of the CDR3 is TGCGCCAGCAGCTTAGGTCTTGGGCGGGAGTATGCAGATACGCAGTATTTT. Encoded protein: CASSLGLGREYADTQYF.

Only one count was recorded for this clone. The chain is built from TRBV4-3 and TRBJ1-2; D is unclear. CDR1 is LGHNA and CDR2 is YSLEER in the germline V gene. Trimming took 0 bases from V and 8 from J, leaving 10 bases between them. This CDR3 spans 13 amino acids. CDR3 nucleotides: TGCGCCAGCAGCCAAGACGGCGGTAGGGGCTACACCTTC. Its protein is CASSQDGGRGYTF.